What follows is one T cell receptor beta chain and its context. Unmatched junction bases numbered 7, after V lost 1 base and J lost 6 bases. Germline V gene data show CDR1 as SNHLY and CDR2 as FYNNEI. The CDR3 sequence is 16 residues long. The data were taken from a study of control samples from healthy donors and cancer patients. The table came from immunoSEQ multiplex PCR; TCRdb's copy has only in-frame clones and leaves some out. This sample has around 80,000 clones, with roughly 89% found just once. V gene TRBV2 combines with J gene TRBJ1-1; 11 bases line up with TRBD1. This sequence was found in a man aged 50-59 years in good health. Sequenced input: blood. The CDR3 nucleotides read TGTGCCAGCAGTGAAGGGACAGGGGGCATTACCTCTGAAGCTTTCTTT. Translated: CASSEGTGGITSEAFF.